The 19 T cell receptor beta chains below all came from one sample that was sequenced in a study of blood T cell repertoires in COVID-19 (dated by TCRdb to the early 2020s). Library preparation was by the immunoSEQ multiplex PCR assay. Not all clones reach the TCRdb copy of this immuneACCESS table, which keeps in-frame sequences only. Checked studies attribute under half of the gap to unresolved V genes and leave the rest unexplained. The sample table lists some 44,000 clones, around 80% of them with a count of one. More than 20% of the sample belongs to the ten largest clones. The sequencing input was peripheral blood. The receptors were sampled from a woman aged 60-70 years with acute or convalescent COVID-19.

In DNA, the CDR3 is TGTGCCAGCAGACTCTCTGGCGGCTACGAGCAGTACTTC. Translated, it gives CASRLSGGYEQYF. The gene calls are TRBV12-3 or TRBV12-4 and TRBJ2-7; D is uncertain. This CDR3 has 13 residues. The V and J ends lost 6 bases and 3 bases respectively, with 12 bases between them.

The chain carries TRBV7-2 and TRBJ2-3, with 10 positions matching TRBD2. The germline V gene encodes CDR1 SGHTA and CDR2 FQGNSA. V was clipped by 5 bases and J by 1 base; unmatched bases: 9. The CDR3 spans 17 residues. The CDR3 sequence is CASSPGTSVFGTDTQYF. CDR3 nucleotide sequence: TGTGCCAGCAGCCCCGGGACTAGCGTTTTCGGCACAGATACGCAGTATTTT.

V gene TRBV5-1 combines with J gene TRBJ1-1; 7 bases match TRBD1. V shed 4 bases, J shed 5 bases, and the junction held 11 bases outside the gene matches. This CDR3 has 15 residues. CDR1 and CDR2 from the germline V gene are SGHRS and YFSETQ. The CDR3 DNA sequence: TGCGCCAGCAGCAATGGGGACAGTGTGGGAACTGAAGCTTTCTTT. The encoded protein is CASSNGDSVGTEAFF.

The chain uses TRBV18 and TRBJ2-5, with a possible D match to TRBD2 (5 bases). Germline lookup yields CDR1 KGHSH and CDR2 LQKENI. V shed 5 bases and J shed 5 bases, with 9 bases lying between them. This CDR3 contains 12 residues. The CDR3 DNA follows: TGTGCCAGCTCAGCCCGCGGGGAGACCCAGTACTTC. It specifies CASSARGETQYF.

The chain links TRBV18 to TRBJ1-3; D might be TRBD1 (6 bases). The CDR3 consists of 15 residues. Per the germline V gene, CDR1 is KGHSH and CDR2 is LQKENI. V was shortened by 4 bases and J by 1 base, with 11 bases between the two germline ends. The CDR3 protein is CASSLNRESGNTIYF. As DNA, the CDR3 is TGTGCCAGCTCACTGAACAGGGAGTCTGGAAACACCATATATTTT.

This clone was observed a handful of times. The V and J genes are TRBV2 and TRBJ1-1; D is possibly TRBD1 (6 bases). V lost 3 bases and J lost 1, with 12 bases in between. The CDR3 consists of 15 residues. Germline V gives CDR1 SNHLY, CDR2 FYNNEI. Here the CDR3 reads CASSDWGLGNTEAFF. For the CDR3, the DNA is TGTGCCAGCAGTGATTGGGGGCTTGGGAACACTGAAGCTTTCTTT.

The rearrangement joins TRBV6-1 to TRBJ1-2, with D possibly being TRBD1 (5 bases). Germline values: CDR1 MNHNS, CDR2 SASEGT. CDR3 size: 11 residues. The germline V and J ends were trimmed by 2 bases and 7 bases, with 5 bases remaining between them. CDR3 sequence reads: CASSEQGGYTF. The CDR3 nucleotides read TGTGCCAGCAGTGAACAGGGTGGCTACACCTTC.

The J gene is TRBJ1-2, the V gene TRBV4-1; 7 bases align to TRBD1. Germline CDR1 reads MGHRA; CDR2 reads YSYEKL. The J segment lost 6 bases and the V segment lost 5 bases, leaving 15 bases of the junction unmatched. The CDR3 is 16 amino acids. The CDR3 DNA is TGCGCCAGCAGCTACCCGGGACAGCAGCAATGGCATGGCTACACCTTC. Amino acid sequence: CASSYPGQQQWHGYTF.

This clone was counted a single time. This chain uses TRBV19 with TRBJ1-5; D is unclear. Germline V gives CDR1 LNHDA, CDR2 SQIVND (reference sequence). Trimming shortened V by 3 bases and J by 5 bases, and 29 bases separated the two germline ends. CDR3 length: 20 residues. CDR3 amino acids: CASSIPPTKAPDIGYQPQHF. For the CDR3, the DNA is TGTGCCAGTAGTATCCCCCCGACTAAGGCGCCCGATATAGGATATCAGCCCCAGCATTTT.

This clone was observed a handful of times. The CDR3 sequence: CASSLDPNTEAFF. The CDR3 DNA reads TGCGCCAGCAGCTTGGATCCAAACACTGAAGCTTTCTTT. J is TRBJ1-1 and V is TRBV5-1; D gene unclear. V lost 0 bases and J 2 bases, leaving 5 bases between the germline ends. The CDR3 is 13 amino acids. Looked up from germline, CDR1 is SGHRS and CDR2 is YFSETQ.

The chain has TRBV27 and TRBJ1-1; 11 positions agree with TRBD1. This CDR3 is 15 amino acids long. V lost 4 bases, J lost 5 bases, and 6 bases stayed unmatched. Germline CDR1 reads MNHEY; CDR2 reads SMNVEV (reference sequence). CDR3 nucleotide sequence: TGTGCCAGCAGTTCTGGGACAGGGGGTGGTACTGAAGCTTTCTTT. This codes for CASSSGTGGGTEAFF.

In its sample, this clone was seen once. The chain employs TRBV7-2 and TRBJ2-1; 12 bases align to TRBD2. The CDR3 length is 14 residues. Unmatched junction bases numbered 3, after V lost 2 bases and J lost 10 bases. Per the germline V gene, CDR1 is SGHTA and CDR2 is FQGNSA. CDR3 bases: TGTGCCAGCAGCTTACTAGCGGGGGGGCCGGAGCAGTTCTTC. Translated, it gives CASSLLAGGPEQFF. Filled out from reference TRBV7-2 and TRBJ2-1, the complete variable domain reads GAGVSQSPSNKVTEKGKDVELRCDPISGHTALYWYRQSLGQGLEFLIYFQGNSAPDKSGLPSDRFSAERTGGSVSTLTIQRTQQEDSAVYLCASSLLAGGPEQFFGPGTRLTVL.

This sequence joins TRBV11-3 and TRBJ2-1; D not certain. CDR3 length: 14 residues. V lost 3 bases to trimming and J lost 3 bases, with 9 bases between them. Germline-derived CDR1 and CDR2 are SGHNT and YENEEA. The CDR3 region is CASSFGQSYNEQFF. As DNA, the CDR3 is TGTGCCAGCAGCTTTGGGCAGAGCTACAATGAGCAGTTCTTC.

V and J are TRBV20-1 and TRBJ2-7; the match to TRBD1 covers 7 bases. Germline V gene data show CDR1 as DFQATT and CDR2 as SNEGSKA (reference sequence). V was clipped by 6 bases and J by 5 bases; unmatched bases: 4. CDR3 length equals 11 residues. The CDR3 sequence is CSAQGQDEQYF. DNA for the CDR3: TGCAGTGCCCAAGGACAGGACGAGCAGTACTTC.

The J gene is TRBJ1-6, the V gene TRBV6-5, with 7 bases lining up with TRBD1. The CDR3 is 14 residues long. CDR1 MNHEY and CDR2 SVGAGI come from the germline V gene. V trimming: 6 bases; J trimming: 7 bases; junction bases outside the gene matches: 6. CDR3 in amino acids: CASSVGTVNSPLHF. The DNA of the CDR3 is TGTGCCAGCAGCGTCGGGACAGTGAATTCACCCCTCCACTTT.

J is TRBJ2-1 and V is TRBV5-4, with D possibly TRBD1 on 6 matching bases. The CDR3 is made up of 16 amino acids. V dropped 5 bases and J dropped 5 bases, with 20 bases sitting between them. CDR1 is SGHNT, CDR2 YYREEE, per germline (reference sequence). The CDR3 DNA reads as TGTGCCAGCAGATCATCGCTGGGGGCGCGGGACAATGAGCAGTTCTTC. Amino acid sequence: CASRSSLGARDNEQFF.

This clone was picked up one time. This chain joins TRBV11-3 and TRBJ1-5, with 9 bases lining up with TRBD1. After removal of 2 bases from V and 4 bases from J, the junction contained 6 bases not matched to a gene. This CDR3 has 16 residues. Per the germline V gene, CDR1 is SGHNT and CDR2 is YENEEA. The CDR3 sequence: CASSLPDRGPNQPQHF. Written as DNA, the CDR3 is TGTGCCAGCAGCTTACCGGACAGGGGACCGAATCAGCCCCAGCATTTT.

This chain uses TRBV19 with TRBJ1-1; 8 bases are shared with TRBD1. With 7 bases clipped from V and 5 bases from J, the junction kept 6 bases outside the gene matches. The CDR3 spans 13 residues. CDR1 and CDR2 from the germline V gene are LNHDA and SQIVND (reference sequence). CDR3 bases: TGTGCCAGTAATTACCGGACAGGGACTGAAGCTTTCTTT. Protein: CASNYRTGTEAFF.

This sequence joins TRBV5-1 and TRBJ2-5; a weak D match, TRBD1 (5 bases). V lost 1 base, J lost 2 bases, and 9 bases lay in between. CDR3 length: 14 residues. Germline V CDR1 and CDR2: SGHRS, YFSETQ. CDR3 in DNA: TGCGCCAGCAGCTTGATAGGGGTACAAGAGACCCAGTACTTC. Encoded protein: CASSLIGVQETQYF.